Listed below are T cell receptor beta chains from one sample, sequenced in a study of cytomegalovirus exposure and HLA in healthy donors. The protocol was immunoSEQ multiplex PCR, while the TCRdb copy is restricted to in-frame clones and leaves out a portion. Of approximately 160,000 clones listed, roughly nine tenths are singletons. The sample consisted of PBMCs. The receptors originated from a woman in her twenties or thirties in good health and CMV-seronegative. CDR3s include the opening cysteine and the closing phenylalanine or tryptophan. D genes are given only for firm matches. Some rows mark clone size as missing; the rest say once, few, many or name a class of expanded clone.

v_gene	d_gene	abundance	j_gene	CDR3nt	CDR3aa
TRBV10-3	TRBD2	-	TRBJ2-3	TGTGCCATCAGTGTCGCGGCTAGCGGAAGCACAGATACGCAGTATTTT	CAISVAASGSTDTQYF
TRBV29-1	TRBD1	-	TRBJ2-7	TGCAGCGCCCACCTTGAAGGGGCAGGGGGCGTGTACGAGCAGTACTTC	CSAHLEGAGGVYEQYF
TRBV5-6	-	-	TRBJ2-5	TGTGCCAGCAGCCATAGTCAGGGTCTTGGTTTGGAGACCCAGTACTTC	CASSHSQGLGLETQYF
TRBV5-6	-	-	TRBJ1-2	TGTGCCAGCAGCCCCGGGACGGGACTCCATGGCTACACCTTC	CASSPGTGLHGYTF
TRBV5-1	-	-	TRBJ1-4	TGCGCCAGCAGCTTGGTCGGTCTGGCAGGGCAGGAAAAACTGTTTTTT	CASSLVGLAGQEKLFF
TRBV7-2	TRBD1	-	TRBJ2-2	TGTGCCAGCAGCTTAGCGCCCAGGGGGTTTGGGGAGCTGTTTTTT	CASSLAPRGFGELFF
TRBV9	-	-	TRBJ2-7	TGTGCCAGCAGCGTCGGGACTGGGGGATCCTACGAGCAGTACTTC	CASSVGTGGSYEQYF
TRBV2	-	-	TRBJ1-2	TGTGCCAGCAATCCTAGGACAACTAACTATGGCTACACCTTC	CASNPRTTNYGYTF
TRBV6-5	TRBD1	-	TRBJ1-1	TGTGCCAGCAGTCCAGGGGGCACTGAAGCTTTCTTT	CASSPGGTEAFF
TRBV4-1	-	-	TRBJ2-5	TGCGCCAGCAGTCCGGGCGGGACTGGCAGGACCCAGTACTTC	CASSPGGTGRTQYF
TRBV6-1	-	-	TRBJ2-7	TGTGCCAGCAGTGAATTATCGGTGTCCCCAAACGAGCAGTACTTC	CASSELSVSPNEQYF
TRBV15	TRBD2	-	TRBJ2-7	TGTGCCACCAGCAGAGATAGAGCGGGAGGGGGCGAGCAGTACTTC	CATSRDRAGGGEQYF
TRBV6-5	TRBD1	-	TRBJ1-3	TGTGCCAGCAGTTACATCTCGACAGGGTCTGGAAACACCATATATTTT	CASSYISTGSGNTIYF
TRBV7-8	-	-	TRBJ1-2	TGTGCCAGCACCAAACAGGGATCCTATGGCTACACCTTC	CASTKQGSYGYTF
TRBV15	-	-	TRBJ2-1	TGTGCCACCAGCAGTAGGGGGGGTCAATACAATGAGCAGTTCTTC	CATSSRGGQYNEQFF
TRBV28	-	-	TRBJ2-2	TGTGCCACCAAGACAGTTCCAAACACCGGGGAGCTGTTTTTT	CATKTVPNTGELFF
TRBV5-4	-	-	TRBJ2-5	TGTGCCAGCAGCTTGCCTCCTACCCAAGAGACCCAGTACTTC	CASSLPPTQETQYF
TRBV18	-	-	TRBJ1-6	TGTGCCAGCTCACCGGGGAATTCACCCCTCCACTTT	CASSPGNSPLHF
TRBV29-1	TRBD2	-	TRBJ2-5	TGCAGCGCTGCGGGGGTAGAGACCCAGTACTTC	CSAAGVETQYF
TRBV6-5	-	few	TRBJ1-5	TGTGCCAGCAGTTCCGGGTCTAGCAATCAGCCCCAGCATTTT	CASSSGSSNQPQHF
TRBV9	-	few	TRBJ1-3	TGTGCCAGCAGCGTTCAAGGACCCTCTGGAAACACCATATATTTT	CASSVQGPSGNTIYF
TRBV27	TRBD1	-	TRBJ1-1	TGTGCCAGCAGTCCATGGACAGGGATGAACACTGAAGCTTTCTTT	CASSPWTGMNTEAFF
TRBV19	-	-	TRBJ1-1	TGTGCCAGTAGTATATATACAGGGTTTCGGGGGGCTTTCTTT	CASSIYTGFRGAFF
TRBV5-1	-	-	TRBJ2-7	TGCGCCAGCAGCTTAAAAGGCACAGGGTCTAGCTACGAGCAGTACTTC	CASSLKGTGSSYEQYF
TRBV7-2	-	once	TRBJ1-5	TGTGCCAGCAGCTTATTGGAGGATCAGCCCCAGCATTTT	CASSLLEDQPQHF
TRBV5-1	-	once	TRBJ1-2	TGCGCCAGCAGCTTGGATCAGGGGCGCTACTATGGCTACACCTTC	CASSLDQGRYYGYTF
TRBV9	TRBD1	-	TRBJ1-2	TGTGCCAGCAGCGGCGACAGGGGGCTCTATGGCTACACCTTC	CASSGDRGLYGYTF
TRBV29-1	-	few	TRBJ1-2	TGCAGCGCCCGGGGCTCGGGGTATGGCTACACCTTC	CSARGSGYGYTF
TRBV5-4	TRBD2	-	TRBJ2-3	TGTGCCAGCAGCAAATACGGGGGGAGCACAGATACGCAGTATTTT	CASSKYGGSTDTQYF
TRBV14	TRBD1	-	TRBJ1-2	TGTGCCAGCAGCACGACAGGGGGCGCAGATAGGAACTATGGCTACACCTTC	CASSTTGGADRNYGYTF
TRBV10-3	-	once	TRBJ1-1	TGTGCCATCAGTGTCCGGGGATCGGAAACTGAAGCTTTCTTT	CAISVRGSETEAFF
TRBV7-3	-	-	TRBJ2-7	TGTGCCAGCAGCTTAGGACACAGCTCCTACGAGCAGTACTTC	CASSLGHSSYEQYF
TRBV29-1	TRBD1	-	TRBJ1-5	TGCAGCGTAGCCGGACAGGGTAGCAATCAGCCCCAGCATTTT	CSVAGQGSNQPQHF
TRBV6-5	TRBD1	-	TRBJ1-2	TGTGCCAGCAGTTCCTCGACAGGGCTCTATGGCTACACCTTC	CASSSSTGLYGYTF
TRBV4-1	-	-	TRBJ1-1	TGCGCCAGCAGCAGGGGCAGGGGTTACATGAACACTGAAGCTTTCTTT	CASSRGRGYMNTEAFF
TRBV10-3	TRBD1	-	TRBJ2-7	TGTGCCATCAGTGACCGGGACAGGGGTTACGAGCAGTACTTC	CAISDRDRGYEQYF
TRBV7-8	-	-	TRBJ1-1	TGTGCCAGCAGCTTCCCGACAACTCAAGAAGCTTTCTTT	CASSFPTTQEAFF
TRBV2	-	-	TRBJ2-7	TGTGCCAGCAGTGAATACTACGAGCAGTACTTC	CASSEYYEQYF
TRBV7-6	TRBD1	-	TRBJ1-1	TGTGCCAGCAGCCACGACAGGGTGAGGACTGAAGCTTTCTTT	CASSHDRVRTEAFF
TRBV11-2	-	-	TRBJ2-7	TGTGCCAGCAGCTTGACCCTCGAGCAGTACTTC	CASSLTLEQYF
TRBV2	-	-	TRBJ2-5	TGTGCCAGCAGTATGCTCGTCCAAGAGACCCAGTACTTC	CASSMLVQETQYF
TRBV5-1	TRBD1	-	TRBJ1-2	TGCGCCAGCAGCTTACATACTACAGGGGCCGGCTACACCTTC	CASSLHTTGAGYTF
TRBV7-3	-	-	TRBJ1-2	TGTGCCAGCAGCTTATCCCCCTTCGCAGGGAATAACTATGGCTACACCTTC	CASSLSPFAGNNYGYTF
TRBV18	TRBD1	-	TRBJ1-3	TGTGCCAGCTCACCGCAGGGGGACTCTGGAAACACCATATATTTT	CASSPQGDSGNTIYF
TRBV5-6	-	-	TRBJ2-1	TGTGCCAGCAGCTTTATAAAAACAGGGATGAGTAATGAGCAGTTCTTC	CASSFIKTGMSNEQFF
TRBV4-3	TRBD1	-	TRBJ2-7	TGCGCCAGCAGCCAAGGGCAGGGGGTTTTCTACGAGCAGTACTTC	CASSQGQGVFYEQYF
TRBV28	-	-	TRBJ2-5	TGTGCCAGCAGTTTTGGCGGGGCTCAAGAGACCCAGTACTTC	CASSFGGAQETQYF
TRBV11-2	-	few	TRBJ2-3	TGTGCCAGCAGCTTATACCGAGCCACAGATACGCAGTATTTT	CASSLYRATDTQYF
TRBV18	-	-	TRBJ1-5	TGTGCCAGCTCGAGAGACAGTGATCAGCCCCAGCATTTT	CASSRDSDQPQHF
TRBV4-3	TRBD1	few	TRBJ2-2	TGCGCCAGCAGCCTCGACAGGGGTACCGGGGAGCTGTTTTTT	CASSLDRGTGELFF
TRBV9	-	-	TRBJ1-2	TGTGCCAGCAGCGTCCACACCGGTGCTAACTATGGCTACACCTTC	CASSVHTGANYGYTF
TRBV15	-	-	TRBJ1-2	TGTGCCACCAGCAGAGAGGGAGGGGACTATGGCTACACCTTC	CATSREGGDYGYTF
TRBV27	-	-	TRBJ1-1	TGTGCCAGCAGTTTTACCCTTAACACTGAAGCTTTCTTT	CASSFTLNTEAFF
TRBV20-1	-	-	TRBJ1-2	TGCAGTGCTCGCGACCTCTATGGCTACACCTTC	CSARDLYGYTF